This entry features one T cell receptor (beta chain) sequence. Its antigen remains undetermined. Base-call qualities are not available, and no considerably larger clone is one nucleotide away. CDR1 and CDR2 (SGHVS, FNYEAQ) derive from the germline V gene. V sheds 5 bases and J sheds 2 bases, leaving 12 bases between their ends. The CDR3 holds 15 amino acids from the cysteine to the phenylalanine. CDR3 DNA is the only sequence kept; it has 45 bases, read in frame from the first base. This entry is derived from a study of T-cell memory formation after mild COVID-19 (dated by TCRdb to about 2021). The study in broad terms: Most TCR sequence clusters were specific to one of the two donors. In a couple of donors, T-cell clones that expanded and contracted after mild COVID-19 were followed by sequencing TCRalpha and TCRbeta repertoires longitudinally. The cohort comprised two young, previously healthy adult volunteers, one female and one male. Findings and caveats that apply to the study as a whole: Only two mild cases were covered in the study, and larger cohorts including severe cases with pre-infection samples were considered necessary. Contracting CD4+ clones were located mainly in the CM and EM memory subsets, whereas CD8+ clones were found to be enriched in EMRA. Clones that contracted from day 15 to 85 showed balanced CD4/CD8 phenotypes, whereas a second wave of clones that expanded from day 15 to 37 leaned towards CD4+. The detection of some responding clones in pre-infection memory suggests that pre-existing cross-reactive memory T cells joined the SARS-CoV-2 response. SARS-CoV-2 specificity of the second-wave clones peaking on day 37 was not confirmed.

TCRdb records Illumina NovaSeq 6000 as the sequencer. Using 5'RACE with constant-segment primers, TCRalpha and TCRbeta cDNA libraries were constructed, with sample barcodes and unique molecular identifiers added in the process. RNA was extracted from every sample with Trizol reagent. Libraries were amplified in two PCR steps, with a second sample barcode and Illumina TruSeq adapters added in the second step. The libraries were sequenced on an Illumina NovaSeq using 2 x 150 bp paired-end reads. Concerning the study's data processing: Demultiplexing of reads and collapsing into UMI-guided consensus sequences were performed with migec v1.2.7. Using mixcr v2.1.11, the UMI consensuses were aligned to TRA and TRB V and J templates and assembled into clonotypes. A clonotype was counted as expanded or contracted only if both edgeR and NoisET called the change significant, with noise models trained on biological replicates. For edgeR calls, a false discovery rate-adjusted p below 0.01 and a log2 fold-change threshold of 1 were applied. As an exploratory analysis of dynamics, PCA with hierarchical clustering was applied to max-normalized trajectories of the 1000 most abundant clonotypes. Separately sequenced CD4+ and CD8+ repertoires were used to assign the CD4 or CD8 phenotype of responding clones. TCRdb handled the public reads itself, with Q25 trimming in fastp and clone calling in MiXCR, and kept productive beta chains. Rows matching on CDR3 protein sequence are summarized as one entry with the most common DNA and genes. TCRdb's processing, not the authors' own work, is the source of the V and J calls. This sample is represented by roughly 150,000 distinct CDR3 sequences; 10% to 15% of them were singletons. Approximately 3.4% of the sample rests with the top ten.

Ficoll-Paque density gradient centrifugation was the method used to isolate PBMCs. The sequenced sample consisted of PBMCs or a T cell subset sorted from them (not recorded which). The chain links TRBV7-6 with TRBJ2-2, with TRBD2 tentatively as D gene (6 bases match). The source is a man between 18 and 29 years old who had mild COVID-19 (a few samples of this study predate the infection). The sample titles of this study are shuffled in the database, so cell type and time point are left out; the donor was told from shared clones. The CDR3 is CASSQSDYNTGELFF. Read as DNA, the sequence is TGTGCCAGCAGCCAATCGGACTACAACACCGGGGAGCTGTTTTTT.